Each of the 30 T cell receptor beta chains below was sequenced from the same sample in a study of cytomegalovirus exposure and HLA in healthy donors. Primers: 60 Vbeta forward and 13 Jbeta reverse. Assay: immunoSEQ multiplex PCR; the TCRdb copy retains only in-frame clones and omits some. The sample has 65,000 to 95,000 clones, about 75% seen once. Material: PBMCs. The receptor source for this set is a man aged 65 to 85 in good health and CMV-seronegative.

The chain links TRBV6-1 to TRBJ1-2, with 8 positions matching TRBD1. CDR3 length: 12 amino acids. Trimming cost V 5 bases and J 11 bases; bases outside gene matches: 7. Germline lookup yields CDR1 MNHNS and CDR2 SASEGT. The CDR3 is CASSLDRVDYTF. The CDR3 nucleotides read TGTGCCAGCAGTCTGGACAGGGTCGATTACACCTTC.

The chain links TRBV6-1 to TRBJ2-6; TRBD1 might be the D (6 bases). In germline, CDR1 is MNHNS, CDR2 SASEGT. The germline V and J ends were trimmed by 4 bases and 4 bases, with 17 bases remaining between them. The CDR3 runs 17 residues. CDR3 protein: CASSGSQGRTGANVLTF. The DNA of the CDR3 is TGTGCCAGCAGTGGGTCGCAGGGGCGGACAGGGGCCAACGTCCTGACTTTC.

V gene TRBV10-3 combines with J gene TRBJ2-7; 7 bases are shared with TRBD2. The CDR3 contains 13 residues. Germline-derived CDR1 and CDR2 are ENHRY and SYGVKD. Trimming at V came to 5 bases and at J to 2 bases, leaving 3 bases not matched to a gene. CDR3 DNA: TGTGCCATCAGTCCGAGCGGGACCTACGAGCAGTACTTC. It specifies CAISPSGTYEQYF.

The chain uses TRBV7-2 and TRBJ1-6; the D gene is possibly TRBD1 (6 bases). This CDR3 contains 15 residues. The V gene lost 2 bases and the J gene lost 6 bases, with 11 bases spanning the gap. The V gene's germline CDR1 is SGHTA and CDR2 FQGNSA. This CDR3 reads CASSLSAGVNSPLHF. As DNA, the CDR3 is TGTGCCAGCAGCTTATCTGCAGGGGTTAATTCACCCCTCCACTTT.

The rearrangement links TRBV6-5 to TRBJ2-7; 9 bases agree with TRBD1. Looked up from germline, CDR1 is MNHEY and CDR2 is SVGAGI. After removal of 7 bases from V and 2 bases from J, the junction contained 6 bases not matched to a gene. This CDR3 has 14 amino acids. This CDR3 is CASMPGTGTYEQYF. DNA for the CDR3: TGTGCCAGCATGCCCGGGACAGGGACCTACGAGCAGTACTTC.

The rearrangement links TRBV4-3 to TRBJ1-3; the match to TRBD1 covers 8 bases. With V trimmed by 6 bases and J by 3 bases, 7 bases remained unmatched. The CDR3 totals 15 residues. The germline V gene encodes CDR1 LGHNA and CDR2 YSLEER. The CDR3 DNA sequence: TGCGCCAGCAGTTATAAGACAGGGGATGGAAACACCATATATTTT. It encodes CASSYKTGDGNTIYF.

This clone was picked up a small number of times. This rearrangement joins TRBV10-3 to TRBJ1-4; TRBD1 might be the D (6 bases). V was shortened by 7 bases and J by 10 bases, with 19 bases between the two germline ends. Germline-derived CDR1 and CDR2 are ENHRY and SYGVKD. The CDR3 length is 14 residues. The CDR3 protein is CAIKGQLGHGKLFF. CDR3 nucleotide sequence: TGTGCCATCAAAGGACAGCTAGGACATGGAAAACTGTTTTTT.

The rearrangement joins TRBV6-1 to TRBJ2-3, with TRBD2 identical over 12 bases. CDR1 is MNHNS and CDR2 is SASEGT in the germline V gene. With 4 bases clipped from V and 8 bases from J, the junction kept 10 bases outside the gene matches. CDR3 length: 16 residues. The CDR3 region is CASSAMTSGGRGTQYF. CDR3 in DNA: TGTGCCAGCAGTGCTATGACTAGCGGGGGCCGGGGTACGCAGTATTTT.

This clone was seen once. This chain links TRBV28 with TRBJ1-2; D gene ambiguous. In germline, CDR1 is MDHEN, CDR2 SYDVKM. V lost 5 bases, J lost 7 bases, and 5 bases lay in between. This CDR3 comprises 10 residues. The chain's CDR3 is CASSKSGYTF. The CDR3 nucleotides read TGTGCCAGCAGTAAGAGTGGCTACACCTTC.

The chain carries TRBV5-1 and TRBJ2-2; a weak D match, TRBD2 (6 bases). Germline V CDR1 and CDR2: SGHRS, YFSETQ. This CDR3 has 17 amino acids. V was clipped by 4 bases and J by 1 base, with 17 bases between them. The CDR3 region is CASSRIVRGLNTGELFF. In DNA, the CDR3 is TGCGCCAGCAGCCGCATCGTGCGGGGCCTGAACACCGGGGAGCTGTTTTTT.

The CDR3 reads CSVEGLAGPYNEQFF. Here the CDR3 DNA reads TGCAGCGTTGAGGGACTAGCGGGACCCTACAATGAGCAGTTCTTC. The chain employs TRBV29-1 and TRBJ2-1; 13 bases agree with TRBD2. The J segment lost 2 bases and the V segment lost 3 bases, leaving 1 base of the junction unmatched. The germline V gene has CDR1 SQVTM and CDR2 ANQGSEA. The CDR3 length is 15 residues.

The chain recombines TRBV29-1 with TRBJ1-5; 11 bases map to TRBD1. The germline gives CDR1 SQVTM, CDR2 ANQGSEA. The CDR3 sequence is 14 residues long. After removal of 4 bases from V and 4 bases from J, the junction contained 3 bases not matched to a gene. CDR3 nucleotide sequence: TGCAGCGTTGCTGGGACAGGGGGTAATCAGCCCCAGCATTTT. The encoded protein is CSVAGTGGNQPQHF.

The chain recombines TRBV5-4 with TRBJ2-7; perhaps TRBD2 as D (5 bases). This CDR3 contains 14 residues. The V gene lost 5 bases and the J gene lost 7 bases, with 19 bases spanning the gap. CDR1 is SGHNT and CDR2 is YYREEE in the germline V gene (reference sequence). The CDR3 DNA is TGTGCCAGCAGGGATGACGCCCCGACGGGGGAGCAGTACTTC. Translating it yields CASRDDAPTGEQYF.

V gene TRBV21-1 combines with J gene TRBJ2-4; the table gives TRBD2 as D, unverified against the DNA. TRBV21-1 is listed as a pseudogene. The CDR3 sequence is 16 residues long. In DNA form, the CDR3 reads TGTGCCAGCAGCAAAGCGTGGGAGGGAGCCAAAAACATTCAGTACTTC. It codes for CASSKAWEGAKNIQYF.

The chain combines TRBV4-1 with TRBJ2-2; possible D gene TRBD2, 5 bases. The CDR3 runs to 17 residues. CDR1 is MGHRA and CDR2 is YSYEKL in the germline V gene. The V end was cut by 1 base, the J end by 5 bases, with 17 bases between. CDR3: CASSQGHAGGRTGELFF. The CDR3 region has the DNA TGCGCCAGCAGCCAAGGACATGCTGGAGGAAGAACCGGGGAGCTGTTTTTT.

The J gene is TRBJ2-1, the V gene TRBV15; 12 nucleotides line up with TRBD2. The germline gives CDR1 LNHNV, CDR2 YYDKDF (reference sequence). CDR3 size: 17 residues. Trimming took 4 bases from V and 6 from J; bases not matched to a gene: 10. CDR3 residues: CATSTVLAGGWTNEQFF. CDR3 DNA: TGTGCCACCAGCACCGTACTAGCGGGGGGTTGGACCAATGAGCAGTTCTTC.

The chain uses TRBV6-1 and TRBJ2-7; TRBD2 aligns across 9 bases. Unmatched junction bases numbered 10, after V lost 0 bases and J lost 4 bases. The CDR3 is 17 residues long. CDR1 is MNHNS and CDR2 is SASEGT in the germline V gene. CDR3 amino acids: CASSEARMGGGGYEQYF. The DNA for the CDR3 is TGTGCCAGCAGTGAAGCTAGAATGGGCGGGGGGGGTTACGAGCAGTACTTC.

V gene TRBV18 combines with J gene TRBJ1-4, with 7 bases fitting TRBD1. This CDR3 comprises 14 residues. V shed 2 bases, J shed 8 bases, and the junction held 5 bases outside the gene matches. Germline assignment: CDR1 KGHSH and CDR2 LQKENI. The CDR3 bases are TGTGCCAGCTCACCAGACAGGGAAAGCGAAAAACTGTTTTTT. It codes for CASSPDRESEKLFF.

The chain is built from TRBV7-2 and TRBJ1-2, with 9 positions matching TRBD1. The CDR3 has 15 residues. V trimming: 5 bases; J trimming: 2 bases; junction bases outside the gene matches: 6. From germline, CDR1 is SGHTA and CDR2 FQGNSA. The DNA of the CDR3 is TGTGCCAGCAGCCCGGGACAGGGAAGGAACTATGGCTACACCTTC. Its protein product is CASSPGQGRNYGYTF.

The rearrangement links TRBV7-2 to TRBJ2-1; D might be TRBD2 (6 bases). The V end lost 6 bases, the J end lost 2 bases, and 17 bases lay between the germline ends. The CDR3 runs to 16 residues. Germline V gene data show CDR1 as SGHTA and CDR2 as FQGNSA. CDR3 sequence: CASRERGGTAYNEQFF. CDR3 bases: TGTGCCAGCAGGGAGAGAGGAGGGACCGCCTACAATGAGCAGTTCTTC.

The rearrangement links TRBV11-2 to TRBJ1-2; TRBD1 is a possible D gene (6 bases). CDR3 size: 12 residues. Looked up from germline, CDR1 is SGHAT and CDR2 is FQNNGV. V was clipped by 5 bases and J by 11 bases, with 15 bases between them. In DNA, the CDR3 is TGTGCCAGCAGCCCCCATGGACAGCATTACACCTTC. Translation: CASSPHGQHYTF.

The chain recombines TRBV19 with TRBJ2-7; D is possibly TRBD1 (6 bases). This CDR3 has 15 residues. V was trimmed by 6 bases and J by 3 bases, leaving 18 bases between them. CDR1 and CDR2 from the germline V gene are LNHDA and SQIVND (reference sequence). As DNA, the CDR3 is TGTGCCAGTAGCCCCGGACAGACAAATGACTACGAGCAGTACTTC. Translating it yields CASSPGQTNDYEQYF.

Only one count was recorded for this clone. The CDR3 sequence: CASSWQGNEQYF. The CDR3 nucleotides are TGTGCCAGCAGCTGGCAGGGTAACGAGCAGTACTTC. The chain combines TRBV7-2 with TRBJ2-7; maybe TRBD1 (5 bases). Per germline, CDR1 SGHTA and CDR2 FQGNSA. CDR3 length: 12 amino acids. V was shortened by 4 bases and J by 5 bases, with 9 bases between the two germline ends.

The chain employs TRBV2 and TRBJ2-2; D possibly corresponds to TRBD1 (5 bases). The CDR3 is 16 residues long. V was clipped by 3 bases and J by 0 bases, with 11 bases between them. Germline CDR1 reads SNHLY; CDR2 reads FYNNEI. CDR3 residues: CASSEQGSTNTGELFF. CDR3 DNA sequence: TGTGCCAGCAGTGAGCAGGGAAGTACGAACACCGGGGAGCTGTTTTTT.

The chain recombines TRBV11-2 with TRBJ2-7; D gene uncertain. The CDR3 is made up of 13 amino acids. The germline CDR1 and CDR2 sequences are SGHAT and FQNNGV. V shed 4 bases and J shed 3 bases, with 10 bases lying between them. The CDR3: CASSSEALYEQYF. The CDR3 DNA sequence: TGTGCCAGCAGCTCAGAGGCTCTCTACGAGCAGTACTTC.

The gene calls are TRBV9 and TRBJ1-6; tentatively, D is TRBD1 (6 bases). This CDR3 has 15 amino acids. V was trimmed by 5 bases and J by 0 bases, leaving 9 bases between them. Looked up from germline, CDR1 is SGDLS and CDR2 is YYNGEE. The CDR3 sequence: CASSDRSSYNSPLHF. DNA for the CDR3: TGTGCCAGCAGTGACAGGAGCTCCTATAATTCACCCCTCCACTTT. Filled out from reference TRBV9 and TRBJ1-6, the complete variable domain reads DSGVTQTPKHLITATGQRVTLRCSPRSGDLSVYWYQQSLDQGLQFLIQYYNGEERAKGNILERFSAQQFPDLHSELNLSSLELGDSALYFCASSDRSSYNSPLHFGNGTRLTVT.

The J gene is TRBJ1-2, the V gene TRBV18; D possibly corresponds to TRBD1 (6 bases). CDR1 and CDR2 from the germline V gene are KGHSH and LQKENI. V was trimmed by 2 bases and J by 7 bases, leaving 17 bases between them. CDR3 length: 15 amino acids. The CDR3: CASSPTGPAAIGYTF. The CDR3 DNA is TGTGCCAGCTCACCAACAGGGCCGGCAGCAATTGGCTACACCTTC.

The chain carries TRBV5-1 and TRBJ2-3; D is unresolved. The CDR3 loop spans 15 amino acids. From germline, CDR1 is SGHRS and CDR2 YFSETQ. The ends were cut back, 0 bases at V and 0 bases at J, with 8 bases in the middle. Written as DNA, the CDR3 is TGCGCCAGCAGCTTGGTTGGAGTTAGCACAGATACGCAGTATTTT. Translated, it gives CASSLVGVSTDTQYF.

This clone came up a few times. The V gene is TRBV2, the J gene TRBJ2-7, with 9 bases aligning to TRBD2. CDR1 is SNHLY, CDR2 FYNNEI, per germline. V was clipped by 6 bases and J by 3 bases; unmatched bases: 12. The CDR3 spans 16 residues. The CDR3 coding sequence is TGTGCCAGCAGCTTCTACGGCCTAGCGGGAAACTACGAGCAGTACTTC. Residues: CASSFYGLAGNYEQYF.

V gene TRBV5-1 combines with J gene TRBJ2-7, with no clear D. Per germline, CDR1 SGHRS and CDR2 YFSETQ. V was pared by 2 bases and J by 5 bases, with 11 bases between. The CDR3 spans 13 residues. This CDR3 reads CASSLLVNHEQYF. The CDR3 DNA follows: TGCGCCAGCAGCTTATTAGTGAACCACGAGCAGTACTTC.